Reported below is one T cell receptor beta chain. Its antigen is currently unknown. TCRdb redid the calling of the 5' RACE reads with MiXCR, one entry per CDR3 protein. The top ten hold more than 12% of the sample, which has 330,000 or so distinct CDR3 sequences, 7% to 9% seen once. These data originate in a study of CD8 T cells in ankylosing spondylitis. Study-wide points: What appeared characteristic of ankylosing spondylitis blood was a TCR beta motif of several highly homologous variants.

Material for sequencing was blood, either unsorted or a sorted T cell fraction (not recorded which). This TCR was sampled from a male donor with ankylosing spondylitis.

The CDR3 reads CASSLRQGREAGELFF. The CDR3 nucleotides read TGTGCCAGCAGCTTAAGGCAGGGAAGAGAAGCCGGGGAGCTGTTTTTT. The chain links TRBV7-3 to TRBJ2-2; possibly TRBD1 for D (5 bases). Trimming left V 1 base short and J 6 bases short, with 15 bases between. CDR3 length: 16 amino acids. Germline CDR1 SGHTA, CDR2 FQGTGA. The variable domain in full, completed from reference TRBV7-3 and TRBJ2-2, reads GAGVSQTPSNKVTEKGKYVELRCDPISGHTALYWYRQSLGQGPEFLIYFQGTGAADDSGLPNDRFFAVRPEGSVSTLKIQRTERGDSAVYLCASSLRQGREAGELFFGEGSRLTVL.